The source of this T cell receptor (beta chain) is a study of blood T cell repertoires in COVID-19. This CDR3 has 14 residues. Germline CDR1 and CDR2: LGHNA and YNFKEQ. J lost 5 bases, V lost 1 base, and 2 bases had no gene match. TCRdb's table, derived via immunoSEQ multiplex PCR, lists solely in-frame clones and lacks some. The profile covers hundreds of thousands of clones, with over 80% appearing a single time and roughly 0.26% taken by the ten largest. Sequenced: peripheral blood. The chain combines TRBV4-2 with TRBJ2-1, with 7 bases lining up with TRBD1. This clonotype was obtained from a woman aged 18-30 years with acute or convalescent COVID-19. In DNA form, the CDR3 reads TGTGCCAGCAGCCAAGGGGACAGAGACAATGAGCAGTTCTTC. Translated, it gives CASSQGDRDNEQFF.